This T cell receptor beta chain is from a study of T cell repertoires in cytomegalovirus infection. This clonotype occurred many times. What it binds is unknown. TCRdb recomputed calls from the reads with MiXCR, one row per CDR3 protein. The repertoire includes fewer than 700,000 distinct CDR3 sequences, roughly 26% of them detected once, and 6.5% to 10% sits in the top ten. Findings and limits, study-wide: Predominance within the ex vivo response was attributable to HLA-C-restricted CMV-specific TCR beta clonotypes.

The CDR3 loop spans 15 amino acids. Germline CDR1 and CDR2: SGHTA and FQGNSA. Trimming shortened V by 3 bases and J by 0 bases, and 10 bases separated the two germline ends. The sequenced material came from CD8+ T cells from PBMCs. V and J are TRBV7-2 and TRBJ2-3, with a tentative D call TRBD2 (6 bases). This receptor was obtained from a human donor in good health (CMV status not recorded). Some clones in this sample may be carry-over from other donors' samples. As DNA, the CDR3 is TGTGCCAGCAGCTTCGGCGGGACTAGCACAGATACGCAGTATTTT. It yields the protein CASSFGGTSTDTQYF.